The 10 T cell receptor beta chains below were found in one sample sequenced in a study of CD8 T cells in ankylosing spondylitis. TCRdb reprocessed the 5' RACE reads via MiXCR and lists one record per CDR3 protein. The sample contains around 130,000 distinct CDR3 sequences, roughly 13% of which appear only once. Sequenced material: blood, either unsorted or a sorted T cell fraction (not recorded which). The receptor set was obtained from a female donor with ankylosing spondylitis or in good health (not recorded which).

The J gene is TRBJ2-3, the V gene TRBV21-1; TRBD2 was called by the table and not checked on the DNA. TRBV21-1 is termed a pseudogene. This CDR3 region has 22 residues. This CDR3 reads CASSKETTDRDYRVEETDTQYF. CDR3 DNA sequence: TGTGCCAGCAGCAAAGAGACGACGGATCGGGACTACCGAGTGGAAGAAACAGATACGCAGTATTTT.

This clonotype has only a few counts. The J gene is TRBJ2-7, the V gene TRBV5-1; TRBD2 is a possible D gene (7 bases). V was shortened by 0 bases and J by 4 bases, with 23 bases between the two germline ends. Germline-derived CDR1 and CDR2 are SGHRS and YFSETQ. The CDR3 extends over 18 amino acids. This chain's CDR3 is CASSLAPRGAGVAYEQYF. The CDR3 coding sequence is TGCGCCAGCAGCTTGGCCCCACGGGGGGCTGGAGTCGCGTACGAGCAGTACTTC.

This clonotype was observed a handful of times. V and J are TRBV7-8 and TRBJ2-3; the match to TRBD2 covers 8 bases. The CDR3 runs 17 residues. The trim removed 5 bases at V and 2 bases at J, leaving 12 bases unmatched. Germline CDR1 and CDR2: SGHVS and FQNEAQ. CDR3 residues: CASSPLGLASDTDTQYF. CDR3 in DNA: TGTGCCAGCAGCCCCCTAGGACTAGCATCGGACACAGATACGCAGTATTTT.

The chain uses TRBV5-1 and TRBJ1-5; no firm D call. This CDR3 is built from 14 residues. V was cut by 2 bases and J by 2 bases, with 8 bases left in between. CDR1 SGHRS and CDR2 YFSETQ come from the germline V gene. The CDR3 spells CASSFGEGNQPQHF. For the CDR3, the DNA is TGCGCCAGCAGCTTCGGGGAAGGCAATCAGCCCCAGCATTTT.

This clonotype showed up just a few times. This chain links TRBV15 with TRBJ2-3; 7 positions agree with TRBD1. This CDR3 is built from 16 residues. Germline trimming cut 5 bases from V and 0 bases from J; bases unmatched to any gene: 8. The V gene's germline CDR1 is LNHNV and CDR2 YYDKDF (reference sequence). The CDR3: CATSVRGRPSTDTQYF. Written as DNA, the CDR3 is TGTGCCACCAGCGTCAGGGGGAGACCTAGCACAGATACGCAGTATTTT.

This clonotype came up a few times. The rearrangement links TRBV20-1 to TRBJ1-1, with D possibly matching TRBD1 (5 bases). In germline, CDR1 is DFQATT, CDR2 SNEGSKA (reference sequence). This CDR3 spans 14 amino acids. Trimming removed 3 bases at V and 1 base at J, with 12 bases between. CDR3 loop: CSARSGQGNTEAFF. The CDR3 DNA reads TGCAGTGCTAGGTCGGGGCAGGGGAACACTGAAGCTTTCTTT.

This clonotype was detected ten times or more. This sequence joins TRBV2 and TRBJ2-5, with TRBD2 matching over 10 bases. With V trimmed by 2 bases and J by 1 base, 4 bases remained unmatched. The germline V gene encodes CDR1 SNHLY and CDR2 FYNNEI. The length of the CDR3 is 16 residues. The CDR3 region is CASSEQASGGQETQYF. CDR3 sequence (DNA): TGTGCCAGCAGTGAACAGGCTAGCGGGGGCCAAGAGACCCAGTACTTC.

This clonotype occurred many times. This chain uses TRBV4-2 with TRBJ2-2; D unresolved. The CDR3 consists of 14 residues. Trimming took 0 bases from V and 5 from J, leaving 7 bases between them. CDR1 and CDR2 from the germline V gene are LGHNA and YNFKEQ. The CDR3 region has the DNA TGTGCCAGCAGCCAAGAAAGCCTGACCGGGGAGCTGTTTTTT. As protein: CASSQESLTGELFF.

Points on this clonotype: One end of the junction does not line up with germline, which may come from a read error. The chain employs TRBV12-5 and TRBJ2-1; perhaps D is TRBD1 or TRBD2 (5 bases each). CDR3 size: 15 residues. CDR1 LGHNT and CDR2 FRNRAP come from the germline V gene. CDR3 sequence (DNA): TGTACTAGTGGTTTTGGGGCCAACCCCTACAATGAGCAGTTCTTC. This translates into CTSGFGANPYNEQFF.

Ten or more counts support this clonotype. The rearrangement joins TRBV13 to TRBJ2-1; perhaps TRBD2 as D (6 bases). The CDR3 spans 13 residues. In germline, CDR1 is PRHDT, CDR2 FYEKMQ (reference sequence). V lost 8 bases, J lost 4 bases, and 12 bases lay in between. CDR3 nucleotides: TGTGCCAGCCACTCCGGGGGTTACAATGAGCAGTTCTTC. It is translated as CASHSGGYNEQFF.